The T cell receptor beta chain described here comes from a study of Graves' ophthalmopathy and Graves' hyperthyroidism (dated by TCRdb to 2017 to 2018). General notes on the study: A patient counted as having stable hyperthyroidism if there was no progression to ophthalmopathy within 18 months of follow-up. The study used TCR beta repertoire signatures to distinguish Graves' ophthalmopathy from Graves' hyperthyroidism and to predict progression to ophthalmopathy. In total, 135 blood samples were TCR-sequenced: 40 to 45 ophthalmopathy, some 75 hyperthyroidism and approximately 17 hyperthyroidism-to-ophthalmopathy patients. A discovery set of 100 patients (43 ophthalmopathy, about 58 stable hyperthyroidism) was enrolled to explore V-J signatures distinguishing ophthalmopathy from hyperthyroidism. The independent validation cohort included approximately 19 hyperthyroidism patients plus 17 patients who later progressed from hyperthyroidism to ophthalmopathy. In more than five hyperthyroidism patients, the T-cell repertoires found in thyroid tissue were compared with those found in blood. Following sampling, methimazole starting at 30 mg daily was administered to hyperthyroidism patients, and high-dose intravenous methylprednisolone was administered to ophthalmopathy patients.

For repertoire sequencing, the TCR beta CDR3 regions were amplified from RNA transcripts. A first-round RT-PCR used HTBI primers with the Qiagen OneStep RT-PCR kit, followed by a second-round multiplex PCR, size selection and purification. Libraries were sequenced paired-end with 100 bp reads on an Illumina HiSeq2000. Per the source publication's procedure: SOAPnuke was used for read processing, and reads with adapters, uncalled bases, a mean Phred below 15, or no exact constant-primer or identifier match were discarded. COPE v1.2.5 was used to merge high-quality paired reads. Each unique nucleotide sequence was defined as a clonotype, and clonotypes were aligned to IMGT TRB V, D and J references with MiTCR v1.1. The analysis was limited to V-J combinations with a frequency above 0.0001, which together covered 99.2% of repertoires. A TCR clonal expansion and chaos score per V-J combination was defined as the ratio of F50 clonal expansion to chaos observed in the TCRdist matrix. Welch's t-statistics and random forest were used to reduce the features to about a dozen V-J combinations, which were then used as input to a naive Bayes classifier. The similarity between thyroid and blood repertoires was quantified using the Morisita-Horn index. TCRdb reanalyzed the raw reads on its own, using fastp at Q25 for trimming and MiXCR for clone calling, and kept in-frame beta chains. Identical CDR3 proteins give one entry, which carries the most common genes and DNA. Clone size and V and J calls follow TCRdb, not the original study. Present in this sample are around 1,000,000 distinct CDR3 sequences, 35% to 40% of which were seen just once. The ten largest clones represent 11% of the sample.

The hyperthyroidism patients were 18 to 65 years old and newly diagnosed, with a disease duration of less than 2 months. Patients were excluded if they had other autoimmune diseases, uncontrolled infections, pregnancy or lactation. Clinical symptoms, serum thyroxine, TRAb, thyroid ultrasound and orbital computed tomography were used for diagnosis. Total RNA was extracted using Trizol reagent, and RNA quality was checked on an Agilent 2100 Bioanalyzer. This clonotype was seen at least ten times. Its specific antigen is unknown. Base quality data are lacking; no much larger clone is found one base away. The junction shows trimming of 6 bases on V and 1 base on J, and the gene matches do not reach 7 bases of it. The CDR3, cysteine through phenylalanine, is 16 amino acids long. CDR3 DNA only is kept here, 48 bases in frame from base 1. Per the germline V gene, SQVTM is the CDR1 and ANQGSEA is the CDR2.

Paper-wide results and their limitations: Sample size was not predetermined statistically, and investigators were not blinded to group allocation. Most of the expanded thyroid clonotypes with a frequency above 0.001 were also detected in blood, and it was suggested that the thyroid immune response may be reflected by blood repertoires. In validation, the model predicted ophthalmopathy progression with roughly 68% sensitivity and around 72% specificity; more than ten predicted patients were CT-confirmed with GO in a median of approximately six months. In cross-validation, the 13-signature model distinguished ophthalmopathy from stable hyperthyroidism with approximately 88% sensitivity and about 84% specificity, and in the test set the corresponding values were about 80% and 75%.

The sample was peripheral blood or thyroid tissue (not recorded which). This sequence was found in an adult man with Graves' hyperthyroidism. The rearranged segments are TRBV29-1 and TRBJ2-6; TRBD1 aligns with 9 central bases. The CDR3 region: CSVQGAGSSGANVLTF. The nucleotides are TGCAGCGTACAGGGGGCTGGTAGTTCTGGGGCCAACGTCCTGACTTTC.